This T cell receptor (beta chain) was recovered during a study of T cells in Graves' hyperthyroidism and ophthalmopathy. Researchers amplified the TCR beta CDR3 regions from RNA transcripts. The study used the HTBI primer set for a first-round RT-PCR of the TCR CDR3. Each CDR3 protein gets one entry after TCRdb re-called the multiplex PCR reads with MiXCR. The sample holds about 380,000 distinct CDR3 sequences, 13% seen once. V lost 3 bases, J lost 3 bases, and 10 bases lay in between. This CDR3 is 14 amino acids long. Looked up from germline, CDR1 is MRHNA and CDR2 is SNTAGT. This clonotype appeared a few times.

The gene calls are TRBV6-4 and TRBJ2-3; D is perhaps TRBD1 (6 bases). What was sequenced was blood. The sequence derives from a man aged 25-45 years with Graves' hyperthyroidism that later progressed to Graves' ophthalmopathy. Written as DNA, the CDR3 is TGTGCCAGCAGTGAAGTCAGGGGTACAGATACGCAGTATTTT. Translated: CASSEVRGTDTQYF.